One sample yielded the 8 T cell receptor beta chains listed below, sequenced in a study of blood T cell repertoires in COVID-19. TCRdb's table, derived via immunoSEQ multiplex PCR, lists solely in-frame clones and lacks some. Among about 250,000 clones listed, more than 80% were seen once. The sample consisted of PBMCs or T cells enriched from blood (not recorded which). The receptors shown here come from a woman aged 18-29 years who had recovered from COVID-19.

This clone came up a few times. This chain uses TRBV19 with TRBJ1-2; the D is unclear. Germline V gene data show CDR1 as LNHDA and CDR2 as SQIVND (reference sequence). The CDR3 covers 13 residues. V lost 8 bases, J lost 14 bases, and 24 bases lay in between. CDR3 nucleotide sequence: TGTGCCAGTTATTCCGGGAAGCTTACCCCCCTTACCTTC. Translation: CASYSGKLTPLTF.

This clone was observed once. The rearrangement links TRBV13 to TRBJ2-2, with TRBD1 identical over 9 bases. From germline, CDR1 is PRHDT and CDR2 FYEKMQ (reference sequence). The CDR3 contains 17 residues. Trimming took 0 bases from V and 6 from J; bases not matched to a gene: 8. The CDR3 spells CASSLGLRGQGAGELFF. The CDR3 region has the DNA TGTGCCAGCAGCTTAGGCCTTCGGGGACAGGGTGCCGGGGAGCTGTTTTTT.

The chain is built from TRBV7-9 and TRBJ2-7; TRBD1 agrees at 8 bases. The CDR3 extends over 14 amino acids. Germline values: CDR1 SEHNR, CDR2 FQNEAQ (reference sequence). V was pared by 4 bases and J by 2 bases, with 4 bases of the junction left unmatched. The CDR3 reads CASSSSTGAYEQYF. The CDR3 bases are TGTGCCAGCAGCTCCTCGACAGGGGCCTACGAGCAGTACTTC.

This clone has only one observation. The gene calls are TRBV5-1 and TRBJ2-5, with TRBD2 matching over 8 bases. The CDR3 spans 14 residues. The V gene's germline CDR1 is SGHRS and CDR2 YFSETQ. V shed 4 bases and J 1 base; nucleotides not matched to a gene: 3. This chain's CDR3 is CASSGGTSQETQYF. The CDR3 bases are TGCGCCAGCAGCGGAGGGACTAGCCAAGAGACCCAGTACTTC. The whole variable domain, filled in from reference TRBV5-1 and TRBJ2-5, reads KAGVTQTPRYLIKTRGQQVTLSCSPISGHRSVSWYQQTPGQGLQFLFEYFSETQRNKGNFPGRFSGRQFSNSRSEMNVSTLELGDSALYLCASSGGTSQETQYFGPGTRLLVL.

V is TRBV19 and J is TRBJ1-1; D is ambiguous. V shed 8 bases and J shed 5 bases, with 24 bases lying between them. Germline V lookup: CDR1 LNHDA, CDR2 SQIVND (reference sequence). This CDR3 is 16 amino acids long. The CDR3 reads CASRIATGSGKTEAFF. CDR3 sequence (DNA): TGTGCCAGTCGGATAGCTACGGGAAGCGGAAAAACTGAAGCTTTCTTT.

V usage is TRBV18 and J usage is TRBJ1-4; a possible D gene is TRBD1 (5 bases). Germline assignment: CDR1 KGHSH and CDR2 LQKENI. V was shortened by 6 bases and J by 0 bases, with 14 bases between the two germline ends. This CDR3 has 16 amino acids. This chain's CDR3 is CASSNLAGTTNEKLFF. The CDR3 DNA is TGTGCCAGCTCGAACCTCGCAGGGACAACTAATGAAAAACTGTTTTTT.

This clone came up a few times. The genes are TRBV6-6 and TRBJ1-2; D unclear. CDR1 is MNHNY and CDR2 is SVGAGI in the germline V gene (reference sequence). There are 14 residues in the CDR3. Deletions cut 0 bases from V and 1 base from J, with 6 bases between. CDR3: CASSYSTGNYGYTF. The CDR3 DNA reads TGTGCCAGCAGTTACTCGACTGGTAACTATGGCTACACCTTC.

The genes are TRBV6-4 and TRBJ2-2, with D tentatively TRBD2 (7 bases). CDR3 length: 14 amino acids. The germline V gene has CDR1 MRHNA and CDR2 SNTAGT. The germline V and J ends were trimmed by 5 bases and 5 bases, with 12 bases remaining between them. The DNA of the CDR3 is TGTGCCAGCAGTCTCGGGGGGCAGACCGGGGAGCTGTTTTTT. It codes for CASSLGGQTGELFF.